The 3 T cell receptor beta chains below were found in one sample sequenced in a study of CD8 T cells in Susac syndrome. RNA in amounts of roughly 0.5 to 1 ug was reverse transcribed with random hexamers. From the immunoSEQ multiplex PCR reads, TCRdb called clonotypes with MiXCR, one entry per CDR3 protein. In the table there are about 140,000 distinct CDR3 sequences, approximately 95% of which are singletons. The sample taken for sequencing was CD4+ T cells from PBMCs. The source is a human donor with Susac syndrome.

CDR3 sequence: CSANNRDRGSEKLFF. As DNA, the CDR3 is TGCAGTGCTAACAACCGGGACAGGGGAAGTGAAAAACTGTTTTTT. The chain is built from TRBV20-1 and TRBJ1-4, with 10 nucleotides matching TRBD1. Germline V CDR1 and CDR2: DFQATT, SNEGSKA (reference sequence). J was trimmed by 7 bases and V by 4 bases; bases with no gene match: 9. This CDR3 region has 15 residues.

V is TRBV15 and J is TRBJ1-2; unclear D gene. The CDR3 contains 13 residues. Germline lookup yields CDR1 LNHNV and CDR2 YYDKDF (reference sequence). The V and J ends lost 0 bases and 5 bases respectively, with 7 bases between them. CDR3 protein: CATSREVRYGYTF. DNA for the CDR3: TGTGCCACCAGCAGAGAGGTTAGGTATGGCTACACCTTC.

The chain uses TRBV30 and TRBJ1-1; D uncertain. The V end lost 3 bases, the J end lost 2 bases, and 13 bases lay between the germline ends. CDR3 length equals 14 residues. Per the germline V gene, CDR1 is GTSNPN and CDR2 is SVGIG (reference sequence). In DNA form, the CDR3 reads TGTGCCTGGAGACCCCGGCAGAGAAACACTGAAGCTTTCTTT. Translated, it gives CAWRPRQRNTEAFF.